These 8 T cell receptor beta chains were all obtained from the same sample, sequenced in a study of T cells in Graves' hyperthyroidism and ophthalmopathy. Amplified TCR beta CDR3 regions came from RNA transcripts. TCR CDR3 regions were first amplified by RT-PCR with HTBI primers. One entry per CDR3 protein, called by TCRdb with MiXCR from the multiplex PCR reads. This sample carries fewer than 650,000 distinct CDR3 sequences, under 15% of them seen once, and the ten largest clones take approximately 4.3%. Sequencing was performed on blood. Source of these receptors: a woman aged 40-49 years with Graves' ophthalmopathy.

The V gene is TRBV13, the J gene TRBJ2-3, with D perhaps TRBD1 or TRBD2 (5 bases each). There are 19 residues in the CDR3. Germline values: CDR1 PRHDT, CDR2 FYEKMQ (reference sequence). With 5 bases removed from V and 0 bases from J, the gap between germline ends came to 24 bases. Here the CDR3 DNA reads TGTGCCAGCAGCCCCCTCGGGGCGCAAGTACACTCTAGCACAGATACGCAGTATTTT. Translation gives CASSPLGAQVHSSTDTQYF.

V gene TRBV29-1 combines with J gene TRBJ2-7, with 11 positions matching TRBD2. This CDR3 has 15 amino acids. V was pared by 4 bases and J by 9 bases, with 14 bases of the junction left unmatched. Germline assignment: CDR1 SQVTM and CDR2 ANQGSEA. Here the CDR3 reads CSVVTPMTSGNGQYF. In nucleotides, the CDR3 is TGCAGCGTTGTTACGCCAATGACTAGCGGGAACGGGCAGTACTTC.

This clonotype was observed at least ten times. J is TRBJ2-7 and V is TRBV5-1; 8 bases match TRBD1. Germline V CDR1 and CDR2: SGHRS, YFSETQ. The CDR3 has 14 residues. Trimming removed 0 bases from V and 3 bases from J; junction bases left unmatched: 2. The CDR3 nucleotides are TGCGCCAGCAGCTTGGACAGGGGGGACTACGAGCAGTACTTC. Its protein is CASSLDRGDYEQYF. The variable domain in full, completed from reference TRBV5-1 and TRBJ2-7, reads KAGVTQTPRYLIKTRGQQVTLSCSPISGHRSVSWYQQTPGQGLQFLFEYFSETQRNKGNFPGRFSGRQFSNSRSEMNVSTLELGDSALYLCASSLDRGDYEQYFGPGTRLTVT.

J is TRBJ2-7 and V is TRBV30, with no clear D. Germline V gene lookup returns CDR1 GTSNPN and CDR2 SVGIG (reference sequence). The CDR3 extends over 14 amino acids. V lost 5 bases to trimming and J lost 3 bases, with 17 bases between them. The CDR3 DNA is TGTGCCTGGGGGGAAACCCGGACCTTCTACGAGCAGTACTTC. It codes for CAWGETRTFYEQYF.

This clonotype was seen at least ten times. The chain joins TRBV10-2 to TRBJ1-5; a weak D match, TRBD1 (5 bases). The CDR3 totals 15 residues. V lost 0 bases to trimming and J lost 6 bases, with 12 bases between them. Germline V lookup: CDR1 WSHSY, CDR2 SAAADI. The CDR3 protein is CASSESDRTGQPQHF. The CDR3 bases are TGCGCCAGCAGTGAGTCAGACAGAACTGGTCAGCCCCAGCATTTT.

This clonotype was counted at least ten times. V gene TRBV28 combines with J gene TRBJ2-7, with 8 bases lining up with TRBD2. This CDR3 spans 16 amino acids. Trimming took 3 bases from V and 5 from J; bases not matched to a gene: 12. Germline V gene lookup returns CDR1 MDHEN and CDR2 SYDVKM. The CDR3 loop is CASSFPTPAGVHEQYF. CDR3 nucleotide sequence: TGTGCCAGCAGTTTCCCTACCCCAGCGGGAGTGCACGAGCAGTACTTC.

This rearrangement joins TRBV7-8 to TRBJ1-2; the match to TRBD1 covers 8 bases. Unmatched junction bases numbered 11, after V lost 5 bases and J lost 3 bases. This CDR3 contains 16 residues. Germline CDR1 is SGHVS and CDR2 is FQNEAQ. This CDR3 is CASSTPGQAAHYGYTF. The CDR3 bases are TGTGCCAGCAGCACCCCGGGACAGGCGGCCCACTATGGCTACACCTTC.

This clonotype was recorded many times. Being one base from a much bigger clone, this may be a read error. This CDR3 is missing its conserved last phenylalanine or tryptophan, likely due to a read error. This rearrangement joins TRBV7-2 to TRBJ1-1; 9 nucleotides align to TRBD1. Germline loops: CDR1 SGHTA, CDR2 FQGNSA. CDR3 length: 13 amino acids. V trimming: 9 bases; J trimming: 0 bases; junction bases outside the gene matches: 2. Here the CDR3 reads CASGTGMNTEAFL. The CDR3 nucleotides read TGTGCCAGTGGGACAGGGATGAACACTGAAGCTTTCCTT.